A selection of T cell receptor beta chains follows, all from one sample in a study of T cell responses to AZD1222 COVID-19 vaccine. TCRdb keeps only in-frame clones here, not all; method: immunoSEQ multiplex PCR. Found here are about 140,000 clones, more than 80% of them singletons; the top ten hold 7% to 9%. Sequences were derived from peripheral blood, sampled 28 days after the second dose of the MenACWY control vaccine. The receptors here all came from an adult who received the MenACWY meningococcal vaccine as a control. The CDR3 runs from the conserved cysteine through the conserved F or W. A D gene is named only where the DNA matches it firmly. Clone size is stated in some rows and not others, as once, few, many or a class when expanded.

>TRBV19|TRBJ2-3|NA|NA
TGTGCCAGTAGTCCCATGGGCTGGAGCCGGACAGATACGCAGTATTTT
CASSPMGWSRTDTQYF
>TRBV7-2|TRBJ1-6|NA|NA
TGTGCCAGCAGCTTAGCCTCGGGGGGCCTAAATTCACCCCTCCACTTT
CASSLASGGLNSPLHF
>TRBV9|TRBJ2-7|NA|NA
TGTGCCAGCAGCGTAACAGATTCCTACGAGCAGTACTTC
CASSVTDSYEQYF
>TRBV7-2|TRBJ1-2|TRBD1|NA
TGTGCCAGCAGCTCCAGGACAGGGGACGGCTACACCTTC
CASSSRTGDGYTF
>TRBV5-1|TRBJ2-2|NA|NA
TGCGCCAGCAGCTTGGGTCCGGCACTTCCCGGGGAGCTGTTTTTT
CASSLGPALPGELFF
>TRBV10-3|TRBJ2-7|TRBD2|few
TGTGCCATCAGTGAGGGACTAGCGGGAGGATACGAGCAGTACTTC
CAISEGLAGGYEQYF
>TRBV6-5|TRBJ2-3|NA|NA
TGTGCCAGCCGGGCAGGCTATGGGGCAGATACGCAGTATTTT
CASRAGYGADTQYF
>TRBV5-4|TRBJ1-2|TRBD1|NA
TGTGCCAGCAGCCCAGACGGGACAGGGGGCGGTGGCTACACCTTC
CASSPDGTGGGGYTF
>TRBV19|TRBJ1-5|NA|NA
TGTGCCAGTAGTATAGCGGGGATTCAGCCCCAGCATTTT
CASSIAGIQPQHF
>TRBV28|TRBJ1-5|NA|NA
TGTGCCAGCAGTTTACCCGACAGTCACAATCAGCCCCAGCATTTT
CASSLPDSHNQPQHF
>TRBV25-1|TRBJ1-1|NA|NA
TGTGCCAGCAGCCGGTCGAACACTGAAGCTTTCTTT
CASSRSNTEAFF
>TRBV5-1|TRBJ1-1|NA|NA
TGCGCCAGCAGCTTCCTGTACGGAGGCACTGAAGCTTTCTTT
CASSFLYGGTEAFF
>TRBV5-1|TRBJ1-5|NA|once
TGCGCCAGCAGCTTGGAAGGACAGAGCAATCAGCCCCAGCATTTT
CASSLEGQSNQPQHF
>TRBV6-4|TRBJ1-4|NA|NA
TGTGCCAGCAGTGACTCGGGGGGGATCGGTGAAAAACTGTTTTTT
CASSDSGGIGEKLFF
>TRBV6-5|TRBJ2-3|NA|NA
TGTGCCAGCAGTAGTAATTTCGGAGATACGCAGTATTTT
CASSSNFGDTQYF
>TRBV2|TRBJ2-1|NA|NA
TGTGCCAGCAGAGGGGGAAGCTCCTACAATGAGCAGTTCTTC
CASRGGSSYNEQFF
>TRBV28|TRBJ1-5|NA|NA
TGTGCCAGCAGTTTATCGGCAGGGTTGGGCAATCAGCCCCAGCATTTT
CASSLSAGLGNQPQHF
>TRBV16|TRBJ2-1|TRBD2|NA
TGTGCCAGCAGCCGAGGACTAGCGGGGGGCGAGCAGTTCTTC
CASSRGLAGGEQFF
>TRBV5-6|TRBJ2-7|NA|NA
TGTGCCAGCAGCTTGGTTGTCAGCACCTACGAGCAGTACTTC
CASSLVVSTYEQYF
>TRBV5-1|TRBJ2-3|TRBD2|NA
TGCGCCAGCAGCCCTATAATGGGACTAGCGGGGACCACATACACAGATACGCAGTATTTT
CASSPIMGLAGTTYTDTQYF
>TRBV27|TRBJ1-5|NA|NA
TGTGCCAGCAGTAGTGGACAAACTAGGGCAAATCAGCCCCAGCATTTT
CASSSGQTRANQPQHF
>TRBV6-6|TRBJ2-5|TRBD2|few
TGTGCCAGCAGTTACTTTAGTCGGGGGGAGGAGACCCAGTACTTC
CASSYFSRGEETQYF
>TRBV4-3|TRBJ2-2|TRBD1|NA
TGCGCCAGCAGCCAACGGCAGGGGGAAACCGGGGAGCTGTTTTTT
CASSQRQGETGELFF
>TRBV19|TRBJ2-7|TRBD1|NA
TGTGCCAGTAGTATTTCGGACAGGGGACACGAGCAGTACTTC
CASSISDRGHEQYF
>TRBV19|TRBJ1-2|TRBD1|NA
TGTGCCAGTACTTCGCTTGGGACAGAAGGCGGCTACACCTTC
CASTSLGTEGGYTF
>TRBV7-2|TRBJ1-5|NA|NA
TGTGCCAGCAGCCCACAGGCGGATCAGCCCCAGCATTTT
CASSPQADQPQHF
>TRBV24-1|TRBJ2-2|TRBD1|NA
TGTGCCACCAGTTCTCGGACAGGGGTCACCGGGGAGCTGTTTTTT
CATSSRTGVTGELFF
>TRBV6-5|TRBJ1-2|TRBD1|few
TGTGCCAGCAGTTATTTTGGGACAGAGTATGGCTACACCTTC
CASSYFGTEYGYTF
>TRBV29-1|TRBJ1-1|NA|few
TGCAGCGTTCCTTGGAACACTGAAGCTTTCTTT
CSVPWNTEAFF
>TRBV4-3|TRBJ1-1|TRBD1|NA
TGCGCCAGCAGCCTTATGCCGACAGGGGCTATGAACACTGAAGCTTTCTTT
CASSLMPTGAMNTEAFF
>TRBV7-9|TRBJ2-7|NA|once
TGTGCCAGCAGCTCCTCGGGGGTATCCTACGAGCAGTACTTC
CASSSSGVSYEQYF
>TRBV19|TRBJ1-6|NA|NA
TGTGCCAGTAGTATCCCCGCAGGGCTTGGATCACCCCTCCACTTT
CASSIPAGLGSPLHF
>TRBV18|TRBJ1-1|NA|NA
TGTGCCAGCTCAAGTGCGGGCGACACTGAAGCTTTCTTT
CASSSAGDTEAFF
>TRBV27|TRBJ2-7|NA|NA
TGTGCCAGCAGTCCCGAGACTACAGGGTACGAGCAGTACTTC
CASSPETTGYEQYF
>TRBV10-3|TRBJ1-1|TRBD1|NA
TGTGCCATCAGAGACAGGGAGGCCACTGAAGCTTTCTTT
CAIRDREATEAFF
>TRBV6-5|TRBJ2-2|NA|NA
TGTGCCACTTCACTACAGGGATGGGACACCGGGGAGCTGTTTTTT
CATSLQGWDTGELFF
>TRBV6-5|TRBJ1-1|NA|NA
TGTGCCAGCACCGGGAACACTGAAGCTTTCTTT
CASTGNTEAFF
>TRBV19|TRBJ2-1|NA|NA
TGTGCCAGTAGTATAGGACAGAGTTTGAATGAGCAGTTCTTC
CASSIGQSLNEQFF
>TRBV6-2/TRBV6-3|TRBJ2-5|NA|once
TGTGCCAGCAGCGAACAGGCGCAAGAGACCCAGTACTTC
CASSEQAQETQYF
>TRBV5-1|TRBJ2-2|TRBD2|NA
TGCGCCAGCAGCTTACTAGCGAGATCGAACACCGGGGAGCTGTTTTTT
CASSLLARSNTGELFF
>TRBV28|TRBJ2-7|TRBD2|NA
TGTGCCAGCAGACCCCTAGCGGGATGGGAGCAGTACTTC
CASRPLAGWEQYF
>TRBV12-3/TRBV12-4|TRBJ2-7|NA|NA
TGTGCCAGCAGTTTGTGGGGGCTATACGAGCAGTACTTC
CASSLWGLYEQYF
>TRBV2|TRBJ1-6|NA|NA
TGTGCCAGCAGTTTGGGGTCGTCCGGGACCTATAATTCACCCCTCCACTTT
CASSLGSSGTYNSPLHF
>TRBV19|TRBJ1-6|NA|NA
TGTGCCAGTAGTATAGCAGATTCACCCCTCCACTTT
CASSIADSPLHF
>TRBV24-1|TRBJ2-7|NA|NA
TGTGCCGCTGGCTGGGGCCGCGAGCAGTACTTC
CAAGWGREQYF
>TRBV9|TRBJ2-1|NA|once
TGTGCCAGCAGCTACGGACAGTACAATGAGCAGTTCTTC
CASSYGQYNEQFF
>TRBV15|TRBJ1-1|NA|NA
TGTGCCACCAGCAGAGTGCGGGACACTGAAGCTTTCTTT
CATSRVRDTEAFF
>TRBV24-1|TRBJ2-2|TRBD2|NA
TGTGCCACCAGTGATTTAGGGGCTAGCGGGACCACCGGGGAGCTGTTTTTT
CATSDLGASGTTGELFF
>TRBV5-1|TRBJ2-1|NA|NA
TGCGCCAGCAGCCCGACCCAGGACAGTAGGAATGAGCAGTTCTTC
CASSPTQDSRNEQFF
>TRBV3-1/TRBV3-2|TRBJ1-2|TRBD1|NA
TGTGCCAGCAGCCTGAAACAGGGGGCTCACTATGGCTACACCTTC
CASSLKQGAHYGYTF
>TRBV29-1|TRBJ2-5|NA|NA
TGCAGCGCCGAGGGGTTGTGGGAGACCCAGTACTTC
CSAEGLWETQYF